The 32 T cell receptor beta chains reported below all come from one sample, sequenced in a study of blood T cell repertoires in COVID-19. Sequencing was performed with immunoSEQ multiplex PCR; in TCRdb, only in-frame clones are kept and a portion is missing. The sample holds roughly 34,000 clones, 88% seen once. Material: peripheral blood. The receptors come from a man aged 60-69 years with active COVID-19.

V usage is TRBV9 and J usage is TRBJ2-3; 9 bases are shared with TRBD2. This CDR3 region has 14 residues. Trimming took 3 bases from V and 6 from J; bases not matched to a gene: 5. The germline CDR1 and CDR2 sequences are SGDLS and YYNGEE. The CDR3: CASSALAGVDTQYF. In DNA, the CDR3 is TGTGCCAGCAGCGCCTTAGCGGGAGTGGATACGCAGTATTTT.

The chain couples TRBV18 to TRBJ2-5; D ambiguous. Trimming removed 6 bases at V and 0 bases at J, with 2 bases between. Per germline, CDR1 KGHSH and CDR2 LQKENI. The CDR3 has 11 amino acids. In DNA form, the CDR3 reads TGTGCCAGCTCCTACCAAGAGACCCAGTACTTC. Translated, it gives CASSYQETQYF.

The chain links TRBV27 to TRBJ2-3, with D perhaps TRBD1 (5 bases). V dropped 8 bases and J dropped 0 bases, with 12 bases sitting between them. Germline values: CDR1 MNHEY, CDR2 SMNVEV (reference sequence). CDR3 length equals 14 residues. The CDR3 bases are TGTGCCAGCTCGGACACTTCTAGCACAGATACGCAGTATTTT. It codes for CASSDTSSTDTQYF.

The genes are TRBV29-1 and TRBJ2-7, with D unresolved. The CDR3 runs to 10 residues. Looked up from germline, CDR1 is SQVTM and CDR2 is ANQGSEA. V was clipped by 4 bases and J by 3 bases, with 4 bases between them. The CDR3 region has the DNA TGCAGCGTTGGGCTCTACGAGCAGTACTTC. Protein sequence: CSVGLYEQYF.

The V call is TRBV3-1 (or the pseudogene TRBV3-2), the J call TRBJ2-5; maybe TRBD2 (5 bases). V was pared by 2 bases and J by 1 base, with 8 bases between. Per the germline V gene, CDR1 is LGHDT and CDR2 is YNNKEL (reference sequence). CDR3 length equals 14 residues. In DNA form, the CDR3 reads TGTGCCAGCAGCCAAAGACTACCCCAAGAGACCCAGTACTTC. The encoded protein is CASSQRLPQETQYF.

J is TRBJ2-2 and V is TRBV5-1; D may be TRBD1 (6 bases). V lost 0 bases to trimming and J lost 6 bases, with 9 bases between them. The length of the CDR3 is 14 residues. Per germline, CDR1 SGHRS and CDR2 YFSETQ. In DNA form, the CDR3 reads TGCGCCAGCAGCTTGGAGACAGGTCCCGGGGAGCTGTTTTTT. Translation: CASSLETGPGELFF.

The chain employs TRBV15 and TRBJ1-4; D is perhaps TRBD1 (5 bases). This CDR3 contains 16 residues. V was trimmed by 0 bases and J by 1 base, leaving 9 bases between them. Germline loops: CDR1 LNHNV, CDR2 YYDKDF (reference sequence). CDR3 sequence reads: CATSRDLGGTNEKLFF. CDR3 sequence (DNA): TGTGCCACCAGCAGAGATTTGGGGGGAACTAATGAAAAACTGTTTTTT.

The rearrangement links TRBV27 to TRBJ2-7; 12 bases map to TRBD2. Germline CDR1 is MNHEY and CDR2 is SMNVEV (reference sequence). The J segment lost 3 bases and the V segment lost 5 bases, leaving 2 bases of the junction unmatched. The CDR3 totals 14 residues. CDR3 DNA: TGTGCCAGCAGTAGACTAGCGGGAGTCTACGAGCAGTACTTC. As protein: CASSRLAGVYEQYF.

The chain combines TRBV19 with TRBJ2-7; the match to TRBD1 covers 12 bases. Unmatched junction bases numbered 4, after V lost 5 bases and J lost 5 bases. This CDR3 region has 14 residues. Looked up from germline, CDR1 is LNHDA and CDR2 is SQIVND (reference sequence). The CDR3 here is CASSEGTGGHEQYF. CDR3 DNA sequence: TGTGCCAGTAGTGAGGGGACAGGGGGCCACGAGCAGTACTTC.

This chain links TRBV5-1 with TRBJ2-5, with TRBD2 matching 11 bases. In germline, CDR1 is SGHRS, CDR2 YFSETQ. V shed 1 base and J 1 base; nucleotides not matched to a gene: 0. This CDR3 is built from 15 residues. CDR3 region: CASSLTSGGQETQYF. The DNA for the CDR3 is TGCGCCAGCAGCTTGACTAGCGGGGGCCAAGAGACCCAGTACTTC.

The CDR3 DNA reads as TGTGCCAGCAGTGTAGGAAGGGGGGGTACGTCCTATGGCTACACCTTC. Translation gives CASSVGRGGTSYGYTF. V and J are TRBV28 and TRBJ1-2, with D possibly being TRBD1 (6 bases). The V and J ends lost 5 bases and 4 bases respectively, with 20 bases between them. This CDR3 region has 16 residues. Germline-derived CDR1 and CDR2 are MDHEN and SYDVKM.

The V call is TRBV6-6, the J call TRBJ2-7; D gene uncertain. Germline-derived CDR1 and CDR2 are MNHNY and SVGAGI (reference sequence). V shed 0 bases and J shed 0 bases, with 6 bases lying between them. CDR3 length equals 14 residues. CDR3 nucleotides: TGTGCCAGCAGTTACTCGCCGGGCTCCTACGAGCAGTACTTC. This encodes CASSYSPGSYEQYF.

V and J are TRBV6-6 and TRBJ1-4, with TRBD1 matching 7 bases. V gave up 5 bases and J gave up 3 bases; unmatched junction bases: 12. CDR1 is MNHNY and CDR2 is SVGAGI in the germline V gene (reference sequence). CDR3 length equals 17 residues. The CDR3 coding sequence is TGTGCCAGCAGTCCGACCTTTGGGACAGCTGCTAATGAAAAACTGTTTTTT. This codes for CASSPTFGTAANEKLFF.

The V gene is TRBV27, the J gene TRBJ2-2; TRBD1 agrees at 7 bases. The CDR3 runs 16 residues. V trimming: 9 bases; J trimming: 0 bases; junction bases outside the gene matches: 10. CDR1 is MNHEY and CDR2 is SMNVEV in the germline V gene (reference sequence). As DNA, the CDR3 is TGTGCCAGTTCGAGGGCCGGGACAGCGAACACCGGGGAGCTGTTTTTT. It codes for CASSRAGTANTGELFF.

The chain combines TRBV6-5 with TRBJ1-5, with 7 bases lining up with TRBD1. Trimming at V came to 5 bases and at J to 1 base, leaving 5 bases not matched to a gene. The CDR3 contains 15 residues. CDR1 and CDR2 from the germline V gene are MNHEY and SVGAGI. The CDR3 nucleotides are TGTGCCAGCAGTAAGGGGGCGGGCAGCAATCAGCCCCAGCATTTT. Protein sequence: CASSKGAGSNQPQHF.

CDR3 bases: TGTGCCAGCAGCTTGGGTCCCCCCCGACAAACCTACGAGCAGTACTTC. This sequence encodes CASSLGPPRQTYEQYF. The chain combines TRBV5-4 with TRBJ2-7, with unresolved D. Trimming removed 0 bases at V and 2 bases at J, with 15 bases between. This CDR3 is 16 amino acids long. Germline CDR1 and CDR2: SGHNT and YYREEE (reference sequence). Together with reference TRBV5-4 and TRBJ2-7, the CDR3 gives the full variable domain: ETGVTQSPTHLIKTRGQQVTLRCSSQSGHNTVSWYQQALGQGPQFIFQYYREEENGRGNFPPRFSGLQFPNYSSELNVNALELDDSALYLCASSLGPPRQTYEQYFGPGTRLTVT.

This chain uses TRBV2 with TRBJ1-4; D unresolved. This CDR3 is 15 amino acids long. V was clipped by 7 bases and J by 8 bases, with 20 bases between them. Germline loops: CDR1 SNHLY, CDR2 FYNNEI. DNA of the CDR3: TGTGCCAGCACCAAAAATCGGGGAGACGGGGAAAAACTGTTTTTT. Residues: CASTKNRGDGEKLFF. Full variable domain (missing parts from reference TRBV2 and TRBJ1-4): EPEVTQTPSHQVTQMGQEVILRCVPISNHLYFYWYRQILGQKVEFLVSFYNNEISEKSEIFDDQFSVERPDGSNFTLKIRSTKLEDSAMYFCASTKNRGDGEKLFFGSGTQLSVL.

This clone was seen a handful of times. The chain joins TRBV10-2 to TRBJ2-7; TRBD1 matches 10 bases. The germline gives CDR1 WSHSY, CDR2 SAAADI. The V gene end was trimmed by 6 bases and the J gene end by 5 bases; junction bases not matched to a gene: 10. This CDR3 has 15 residues. The CDR3 reads CASSHRDRGGDEQYF. The CDR3, as DNA: TGCGCCAGCAGCCATAGGGACAGGGGCGGCGACGAGCAGTACTTC.

This clone was counted once. The CDR3 nucleotides are TGTGCCAGCAGCACCCGGGGGACTAGCTCCTACAATGAGCAGTTCTTC. It yields the protein CASSTRGTSSYNEQFF. J is TRBJ2-1 and V is TRBV7-2; 8 bases are shared with TRBD2. J lost 0 bases, V lost 5 bases, and 6 bases had no gene match. The CDR3 is 16 residues long. CDR1 and CDR2 from the germline V gene are SGHTA and FQGNSA.

The chain carries TRBV5-1 and TRBJ2-3; TRBD2 matches at 8 bases. With 0 bases clipped from V and 4 bases from J, the junction kept 7 bases outside the gene matches. This CDR3 has 16 amino acids. Germline V gene sequence: CDR1 SGHRS, CDR2 YFSETQ. Written as DNA, the CDR3 is TGCGCCAGCAGCTTGGCGGTGGCGGGAGGCGCAGATACGCAGTATTTT. Protein sequence: CASSLAVAGGADTQYF.

In DNA, the CDR3 is TGTGCCAGCAGTGAAGGACGAGCGGGGAAGGAGACCCAGTACTTC. Translated: CASSEGRAGKETQYF. V and J are TRBV2 and TRBJ2-5, with 7 nucleotides matching TRBD2. Germline CDR1 and CDR2: SNHLY and FYNNEI. The CDR3 spans 15 residues. V dropped 1 base and J dropped 5; count of bases not matched to a gene: 7.

This chain links TRBV3-1 (or the pseudogene TRBV3-2) with TRBJ2-2; 10 nucleotides match TRBD2. The germline V gene has CDR1 LGHDT and CDR2 YNNKEL (reference sequence). J was trimmed by 3 bases and V by 5 bases; bases with no gene match: 3. The CDR3 consists of 15 residues. This chain's CDR3 is CASSWTSGDTGELFF. CDR3 in DNA: TGTGCCAGCAGCTGGACTAGCGGAGACACCGGGGAGCTGTTTTTT.

V usage is TRBV7-8 and J usage is TRBJ2-7, with 7 nucleotides matching TRBD2. This CDR3 is built from 15 residues. From germline, CDR1 is SGHVS and CDR2 FQNEAQ. V shed 5 bases and J 4 bases; nucleotides not matched to a gene: 11. The CDR3 DNA sequence: TGTGCCAGCAGCCTCCAAGGGGAGGGCCTATACGAGCAGTACTTC. Its translation: CASSLQGEGLYEQYF. The entire variable domain, with the rest obtained from reference TRBV7-8 and TRBJ2-7, is as follows: GAGVSQSPRYKVAKRGQDVALRCDPISGHVSLFWYQQALGQGPEFLTYFQNEAQLDKSGLPSDRFFAERPEGSVSTLKIQRTQQEDSAVYLCASSLQGEGLYEQYFGPGTRLTVT.

This chain uses TRBV6-5 with TRBJ2-2, with D possibly being TRBD1 (6 bases). V lost 2 bases, J lost 6 bases, and 16 bases lay in between. Germline CDR1 reads MNHEY; CDR2 reads SVGAGI. The CDR3 consists of 16 residues. This CDR3 reads CASSYTGLSRAGELFF. CDR3 coding DNA: TGTGCCAGCAGTTACACAGGGTTGAGTCGGGCCGGGGAGCTGTTTTTT.

This chain connects TRBV19 to TRBJ2-2; D may be TRBD2 (5 bases). CDR3 length equals 15 residues. CDR1 is LNHDA, CDR2 SQIVND, per germline (reference sequence). V lost 5 bases to trimming and J lost 3 bases, with 13 bases between them. The CDR3 DNA reads as TGTGCCAGTAGTTATGCGGGTTCCGACACCGGGGAGCTGTTTTTT. It encodes CASSYAGSDTGELFF.

The chain combines TRBV15 with TRBJ2-5; 7 bases fit TRBD2. Germline V CDR1 and CDR2: LNHNV, YYDKDF (reference sequence). There are 17 residues in the CDR3. V trimming: 5 bases; J trimming: 3 bases; junction bases outside the gene matches: 15. The CDR3 reads CATSSTREALVKETQYF. The CDR3 nucleotides are TGTGCCACCAGCTCAACTCGGGAGGCCCTAGTAAAAGAGACCCAGTACTTC.

The chain joins TRBV3-1 (or the pseudogene TRBV3-2) to TRBJ2-1, with D possibly TRBD2 on 6 matching bases. The V gene lost 1 base and the J gene lost 2 bases, with 33 bases spanning the gap. Germline V CDR1 and CDR2: LGHDT, YNNKEL (reference sequence). The CDR3 contains 23 residues. Here the CDR3 DNA reads TGTGCCAGCAGCCAAGGGTACCGAAAGCCCTGGCTATTGGCGGGACGACCCTACAATGAGCAGTTCTTC. Its translation: CASSQGYRKPWLLAGRPYNEQFF.

V usage is TRBV3-1 (or the pseudogene TRBV3-2) and J usage is TRBJ2-1, with 10 bases that match TRBD2. V gave up 1 base and J gave up 1 base; unmatched junction bases: 4. Germline V gene sequence: CDR1 LGHDT, CDR2 YNNKEL (reference sequence). CDR3 length equals 17 residues. The DNA for the CDR3 is TGTGCCAGCAGCCAAGGGACTAGCGGAGAATCCTACAATGAGCAGTTCTTC. As protein: CASSQGTSGESYNEQFF.

This clone has only a few counts. This sequence joins TRBV7-9 and TRBJ1-5, with TRBD1 matching 8 bases. The V gene end was trimmed by 5 bases and the J gene end by 4 bases; junction bases not matched to a gene: 4. The CDR3 spans 14 residues. The germline CDR1 and CDR2 sequences are SEHNR and FQNEAQ (reference sequence). The CDR3 bases are TGTGCCAGCAGCGGACAGGGCCTTAATCAGCCCCAGCATTTT. It translates to CASSGQGLNQPQHF.

The CDR3 is CASSPQTGGGTEAFF. For the CDR3, the DNA is TGTGCCAGCAGTCCCCAGACAGGGGGAGGAACTGAAGCTTTCTTT. V is TRBV27 and J is TRBJ1-1, with 9 bases lining up with TRBD1. This CDR3 contains 15 residues. Germline CDR1 and CDR2: MNHEY and SMNVEV (reference sequence). The V gene end was trimmed by 5 bases and the J gene end by 5 bases; junction bases not matched to a gene: 9.

The chain is built from TRBV19 and TRBJ1-6, with D possibly being TRBD1 (5 bases). The length of the CDR3 is 14 residues. V was clipped by 6 bases and J by 7 bases, with 13 bases between them. Germline V CDR1 and CDR2: LNHDA, SQIVND (reference sequence). The CDR3 spells CASRGGESNSPLHF. For the CDR3, the DNA is TGTGCCAGTAGGGGAGGGGAGAGCAATTCACCCCTCCACTTT.

The chain couples TRBV7-8 to TRBJ2-6, with 9 bases identical to TRBD1. Germline-derived CDR1 and CDR2 are SGHVS and FQNEAQ. After removal of 5 bases from V and 0 bases from J, the junction contained 5 bases not matched to a gene. The CDR3 covers 17 residues. This CDR3 reads CASSETGGLSGANVLTF. The CDR3 DNA is TGTGCCAGCAGCGAAACAGGGGGCCTCTCTGGGGCCAACGTCCTGACTTTC. Combining the CDR3 with reference TRBV7-8 and TRBJ2-6 gives the whole variable domain GAGVSQSPRYKVAKRGQDVALRCDPISGHVSLFWYQQALGQGPEFLTYFQNEAQLDKSGLPSDRFFAERPEGSVSTLKIQRTQQEDSAVYLCASSETGGLSGANVLTFGAGSRLTVL.